This note documents a single TCR beta chain sequence. What it binds is unknown. Germline V gene data show CDR1 as LGHNA and CDR2 as YSLEER. The length of the CDR3 is 14 residues. Trimming took 2 bases from V and 4 from J; bases not matched to a gene: 3. This record belongs to a study of cytomegalovirus exposure and HLA in healthy donors. Study-level information: Unique TCRs from HLA-typed donors, about 85 million of them, were held in an early data release.

Study outcomes and limitations: In an earlier analysis, about 87% or about 30%: the productive usage of most TCR beta V segments.

PCR used 60 Vbeta primers and 13 Jbeta primers. The repertoire was sequenced with immunoSEQ multiplex PCR; TCRdb's copy has only in-frame clones and lacks some. The sample consists of 55,000 to 70,000 clones, around two thirds of them appearing once. The sample consisted of PBMCs. The chain is built from TRBV4-3 and TRBJ1-2, with 8 nucleotides matching TRBD1. The clonotype comes from a woman aged 55-70 years in good health and CMV-seropositive. In nucleotides, the CDR3 is TGCGCCAGCAGCCAACCGGGACAGGTCTATGGCTACACCTTC. Encoded protein: CASSQPGQVYGYTF.